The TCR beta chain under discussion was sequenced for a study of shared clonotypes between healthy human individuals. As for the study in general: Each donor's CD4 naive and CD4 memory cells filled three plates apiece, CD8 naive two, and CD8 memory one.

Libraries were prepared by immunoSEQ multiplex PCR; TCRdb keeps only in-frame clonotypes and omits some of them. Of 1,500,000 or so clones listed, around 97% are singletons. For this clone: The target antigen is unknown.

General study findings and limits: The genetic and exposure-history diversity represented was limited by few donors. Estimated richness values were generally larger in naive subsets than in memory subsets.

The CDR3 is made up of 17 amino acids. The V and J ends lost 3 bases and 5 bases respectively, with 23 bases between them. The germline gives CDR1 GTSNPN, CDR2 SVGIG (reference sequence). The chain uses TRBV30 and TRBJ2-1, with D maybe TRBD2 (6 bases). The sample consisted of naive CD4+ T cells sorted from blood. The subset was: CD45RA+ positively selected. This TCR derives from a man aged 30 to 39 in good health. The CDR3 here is CAWSANRTGTADNEQFF. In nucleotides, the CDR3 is TGTGCCTGGAGCGCGAATAGAACCGGGACTGCAGACAATGAGCAGTTCTTC.